This record looks at one TCR beta chain sequence and its context. The antigen remains unidentified. For each CDR3 protein, TCRdb gives one entry from its re-call of the 5' RACE reads, without DNA. The repertoire table contains about 260,000 distinct CDR3 sequences. From germline, CDR1 is MGHRA and CDR2 YSYEKL. This CDR3 contains 14 residues. The record originates from a study of T cells expressing NK-cell markers. In the study overall: The TCR beta repertoires were obtained from sorted CD3+CD56+NKG2C+, CD3+CD56+NKG2C- and CD3+CD56-NKG2C+ T cells. Eight donors were sequenced, seven testing HCMV-seropositive and one testing seronegative. Whole-study findings and limits: Each of about 6 donors carried dominant NKG2C+ clonotypes accounting for roughly 1.0-8% of CD8+ T cells. Whether expanded NKG2C+ T cell clones were HCMV specific stayed uncertain.

The receptor comes from a man aged 18 to 30 in good health. Sequencing was done on a sample of blood T cells: a sorted CD56 or NKG2C T cell subset, CD4+ or CD8+ T cells, or bulk PBMC T cells (not recorded which). The V call is TRBV4-1, the J call TRBJ2-3; TCRdb gives TRBD1 as the D gene, but with no DNA this cannot be confirmed. The CDR3 reads CASSHRTGTDTQYF.